This is a list of T cell receptor beta chains from one sample in a study of identical twins. From the 5' RACE reads, TCRdb called clonotypes with MiXCR, one entry per CDR3 protein. The repertoire holds around 250,000 distinct CDR3 sequences, with roughly an eighth as singletons. A further study also used this sample, focusing on yellow fever vaccine responses in identical twins.

Sequencing was performed on memory (CD45RO+) T cells sorted from blood. The source is a woman aged 18-29 years in good health. Both conserved end residues are part of each CDR3. D genes are given only for firm matches. A row's size may be missing; if present it is once, few, many or a size class.

TRBV2,-,TRBJ1-1,-,TGTGCCAGCAGTGAGGTGGGAAACACTGAAGCTTTCTTT,CASSEVGNTEAFF
TRBV28,-,TRBJ2-4,few,TGTGCCAGCAGGGACAACAAAAACATTCAGTACTTC,CASRDNKNIQYF
TRBV27,TRBD2,TRBJ2-7,few,TGTGCCAGCAGTTTATCGGGACTACCGGGGGGATACGAGCAGTACTTC,CASSLSGLPGGYEQYF
TRBV28,-,TRBJ2-3,-,TGTGCCAGCAGTTCACAGAGAGCGATCACAGATACGCAGTATTTT,CASSSQRAITDTQYF
TRBV24-1,TRBD1,TRBJ2-2,many,TGTGCCACCACCGACAGGGTCTCGAACACCGGGGAGCTGTTTTTT,CATTDRVSNTGELFF
TRBV18,-,TRBJ2-7,-,TGTGCCAGCTCACCGGAGTCGGTCTCCTACGAGCAGTACTTC,CASSPESVSYEQYF
TRBV10-3,TRBD2,TRBJ2-1,few,TGTGCCATCAGGTTTAGCGGGACTGACTACAATGAGCAGTTCTTC,CAIRFSGTDYNEQFF
TRBV11-2,-,TRBJ1-2,-,TGTGCCAGCAGCTTAGGCCTCACGGTTGATTATGGCTACACCTTC,CASSLGLTVDYGYTF
TRBV6-1,-,TRBJ1-4,few,TGTGCCAGCAGTGCCAAATACAGGGCGGAAGATGAAAAACTGTTTTTT,CASSAKYRAEDEKLFF
TRBV28,-,TRBJ2-7,few,TGTGCCAGCAGTTTTAGGCACGAGCAGTACTTC,CASSFRHEQYF
TRBV6-5,-,TRBJ1-5,few,TGTGCCAGCAGTTACGGCGGAAATCAGCCCCAGCATTTT,CASSYGGNQPQHF
TRBV6-2/TRBV6-3,-,TRBJ2-3,few,TGTGCCAGCAGTTACTCGTTAGCGACCCTTGGAGATACGCAGTATTTT,CASSYSLATLGDTQYF
TRBV20-1,TRBD2,TRBJ2-3,many,TGCAGTGCTTCCGGACTAGCGGGAGCAGATACGCAGTATTTT,CSASGLAGADTQYF
TRBV28,TRBD1,TRBJ2-3,-,TGTGCCAGCAGTGCCCCTCCGGGACAGGGCTCCACAGATACGCAGTATTTT,CASSAPPGQGSTDTQYF
TRBV28,TRBD2,TRBJ2-1,many,TGTGCCAGCAGGCGACGCTTGGGACTAGCGCTCGATGAGCAGTTCTTC,CASRRRLGLALDEQFF
TRBV7-6,-,TRBJ2-3,few,TGTGCCAGCAGCTTAGAGTCGGATGGGAGCACAGATACGCAGTATTTT,CASSLESDGSTDTQYF
TRBV7-6,-,TRBJ2-5,-,TGTGCCAGCAGCTTAGTGGGAAAAGTCACCCGGATAATCCAAGAGACCCAGTACTTC,CASSLVGKVTRIIQETQYF
TRBV7-2,-,TRBJ2-5,many,TGTGCCAGCAGCATACAAGAGACCCAGTACTTC,CASSIQETQYF
TRBV27,-,TRBJ2-2,few,TGTGCCACCGTACCGGACCCAAACACCGGGGAGCTGTTTTTT,CATVPDPNTGELFF
TRBV4-2,TRBD2,TRBJ2-2,few,TGTGCCAGCAGCCAGGTAATAGCGGGCAACACCGGGGAGCTGTTTTTT,CASSQVIAGNTGELFF
TRBV7-4,TRBD2,TRBJ2-3,many,TGTGCCAGCAGCTCGGGACTAGCGGGAGGGCCACATACGCAGTATTTT,CASSSGLAGGPHTQYF
TRBV5-6,-,TRBJ2-3,few,TGTGCCAGCAGCTTTGGACAGACTTACACAGATACGCAGTATTTT,CASSFGQTYTDTQYF
TRBV9,TRBD2,TRBJ2-7,many,TGTGCCAGCAGCCCCAGACTAGCGGGAGTGGGATCCTACGAGCAGTACTTC,CASSPRLAGVGSYEQYF
TRBV9,TRBD2,TRBJ2-1,-,TGTGCCAGCAGCGTAGACCCCTCTAGCGGGATGAAGAATGAGCAGTTCTTC,CASSVDPSSGMKNEQFF
TRBV7-3,-,TRBJ2-5,-,TGTGCCAGCAGCTTAAACGGGGGCTCCCAAGAGACCCAGTACTTC,CASSLNGGSQETQYF
TRBV5-1,-,TRBJ2-3,-,TGCGCCAGCAGCTTGGGCCGCGGGGGCTTAAGCACAGATACGCAGTATTTT,CASSLGRGGLSTDTQYF
TRBV2,-,TRBJ2-1,-,TGTGCCAGCAGTGAAATATTGAGTTCCTACAATGAGCAGTTCTTC,CASSEILSSYNEQFF
TRBV12-3/TRBV12-4,TRBD2,TRBJ2-3,-,TGTGCCAGCAGTTTAACTCTCGCTAGCGGGTACACAGATACGCAGTATTTT,CASSLTLASGYTDTQYF
TRBV5-1,TRBD1,TRBJ1-6,few,TGCGCCAGCAGCCCCGGGACAGGGGTGAGCTCCTATAATTCACCCCTCCACTTT,CASSPGTGVSSYNSPLHF
TRBV7-3,-,TRBJ2-2,few,TGTGCCAGCAGCGGGGGCGGGGGGAACACCGGGGAGCTGTTTTTT,CASSGGGGNTGELFF
TRBV7-9,TRBD1,TRBJ2-5,few,TGTGCCAGCAGGCTACAGGGGGACCAAGAGACCCAGTACTTC,CASRLQGDQETQYF
TRBV20-1,-,TRBJ2-5,few,TGCAGTGCTAGGACCTCGGAGACCCAGTACTTC,CSARTSETQYF
TRBV20-1,TRBD2,TRBJ2-1,few,TGCAGTGCTAGAGATGAGCGGGACTACAATGAGCAGTTCTTC,CSARDERDYNEQFF
TRBV9,TRBD1,TRBJ2-3,-,TGTGCCAGCAGCGTAGTGGCCTGGGGACAGGGGACAGATACGCAGTATTTT,CASSVVAWGQGTDTQYF
TRBV20-1,-,TRBJ2-7,few,TGCAGTGCTAGAGATGCCACCTACGAGCAGTACTTC,CSARDATYEQYF
TRBV6-1,TRBD2,TRBJ2-7,-,TGTGCCAGCAGCTCTAGCGGGAGATACGAGCAGTACTTC,CASSSSGRYEQYF
TRBV7-8,-,TRBJ2-3,-,TGTGCCAGCAGCTCTGAGAGGGGCCGGGCCACAGATACGCAGTATTTT,CASSSERGRATDTQYF
TRBV20-1,TRBD1,TRBJ2-1,few,TGCAGTGCTAGTTCTTACAGGGGTTTGTACAATGAGCAGTTCTTC,CSASSYRGLYNEQFF
TRBV4-3,TRBD2,TRBJ2-3,-,TGCGCCAGCAGCCAAGATTGGGGACTAGCCGGCACAGATACGCAGTATTTT,CASSQDWGLAGTDTQYF
TRBV29-1,TRBD1,TRBJ2-7,many,TGCAGCGTTGGCGGACAGGGCGGCGAGCAGTACTTC,CSVGGQGGEQYF
TRBV20-1,-,TRBJ2-6,-,TGCAGTGCTGTAGACAGTTCTGGGGCCAACGTCCTGACTTTC,CSAVDSSGANVLTF
TRBV20-1,-,TRBJ2-3,few,TGCAGTAGCCGAGGGGGCACAGATACGCAGTATTTT,CSSRGGTDTQYF
TRBV20-1,-,TRBJ2-3,-,TGCAGTGCGCCGGCGCGGGGAGAAGATACGCAGTATTTT,CSAPARGEDTQYF
TRBV12-3/TRBV12-4,-,TRBJ1-3,many,TGTGCCAGCAGTTTACTCGGAAACACCATATATTTT,CASSLLGNTIYF
TRBV5-6,-,TRBJ1-4,-,TGTGCCAGCAGCTTGCCTCAAGGGGGGAGCGAAAAACTGTTTTTT,CASSLPQGGSEKLFF
TRBV7-2,-,TRBJ1-2,-,TGTGCCAGCAGCTTACGGGAACGTTACACCTTC,CASSLRERYTF
TRBV9,-,TRBJ2-1,few,TGTGCCAGCAGCGTAAAACTAGCAGATGGGCAGTTCTTC,CASSVKLADGQFF
TRBV12-3/TRBV12-4,-,TRBJ2-7,-,TGTGCCAGCAGTTTAAACGGACAGTCCTCCTACGAGCAGTACTTC,CASSLNGQSSYEQYF
TRBV12-3/TRBV12-4,TRBD1,TRBJ2-1,many,TGTGCCAGCAGCCACCGGGACAGGGGGGCGAATGAGCAGTTCTTC,CASSHRDRGANEQFF
TRBV20-1,-,TRBJ2-1,-,TGCAGTGCCCACTCATACAATGAGCAGTTCTTC,CSAHSYNEQFF
TRBV4-2,-,TRBJ1-4,few,TGTGCCAGCAGCCAAGAGGAACGGAGGAGTGGACTGTTTTTT,CASSQEERRSGLFF